The present TCR beta chain was sequenced within a study of blood T cell repertoires in COVID-19 (dated by TCRdb to 2019 to 2021). Background for the entire study: Samples from collaborators originated in the United States, Italy and Spain and spanned both the acute and convalescent phases of COVID-19. The repertoires were released in a freely available public database meant as a resource for research on the immune response to SARS-CoV-2. The material from the prospective study consisted of cDNA or gDNA derived from T cells, B-cell-depleted T cells, or PBMCs. Where available, HLA class I and class II types were taken from metadata supplied by the sample provider and were not determined by assay-based typing. Samples were obtained from the ongoing ImmuneRACE study (first 160 participants) and from 1,200 or so subjects provided by 6 global collaborators. The dataset comprised deeply sampled blood TCRbeta repertoires from subjects exposed to, actively infected with, or recovered from COVID-19. Sample metadata almost always included a de-identified subject ID, COVID-19 status, age in years and sex. The investigation overall reported the following: Clinical and demographic metadata were provided uncurated, with the amount varying by source and participant.

A distance of 16 bases separates the germline ends of V and J, which lose 3 bases and 5 bases respectively. CDR1 and CDR2 are drawn from the germline V gene (reference sequence): GTSNPN, SVGIG. From cysteine to phenylalanine, the CDR3 is 14 amino acids long. Kept here is only the CDR3 DNA, which spans 42 bases and is read in frame from base 1. The collaborating institutions used their own protocols to collect whole blood in K2EDTA tubes. For TCRbeta analysis, collaborator samples were shipped as frozen whole blood, as isolated PBMCs, or as DNA extracted from either sample type. As to this clone: Its antigen has not been determined. Base qualities are not at hand, and no much larger clone is one base apart.

TCRbeta CDR3 regions were amplified from genomic DNA using the immunoSEQ Assay, a bias-controlled multiplex PCR. Per the source publication's procedure: The number of nucleated cells in each sample was estimated from the amplification of reference gene primers within the assay. To quantify the absolute abundance of each unique TCRbeta CDR3 rearrangement, sequence reads were collapsed and filtered. For each sample, productive Simpson clonality was calculated as the square root of Simpson's diversity index over productive rearrangements. This is the immuneACCESS table as TCRdb keeps it, with only in-frame sequences that have V and J called. A part of the clones is gone; compared with another copy, unresolved V genes explain less than half, and the rest is unexplained. That table is the source of V, J and clone size, and D and trimming were worked out from the DNA. Within this sample are tens of thousands of clones, with around four fifths of them counted one time only. The biggest ten clones account for roughly 23% of the sample.

Sequencing used peripheral blood. The source is a man aged 60 to 69 with acute or convalescent COVID-19. The chain couples TRBV30 to TRBJ1-2, with an unclear D gene assignment. The DNA is as follows: TGTGCCTGGAGCGCTCCCCCCGCTCTATATGGCTACACCTTC. This sequence encodes CAWSAPPALYGYTF.